These 20 T cell receptor beta chains were all obtained from the same sample, sequenced in a study of T cells in women clearing cervical HPV infection. Produced via immunoSEQ multiplex PCR; TCRdb's table is partial and in-frame only. The sample's table shows about 30,000 clones. The sequencing sample was made of blood buffy coat. The receptor source for this set is a woman aged 18 to 69 with a cervical HPV16 infection that either progressed to CIN3+ or cleared (not recorded which).

Worth noting for this clone: The sequenced fragment ends 3 residues before the CDR3 boundary, so the rest is inferred from the germline J gene. The rearrangement uses TRBV19 and TRBJ2-6; 11 nucleotides line up with TRBD1. Germline CDR1 LNHDA, CDR2 SQIVND (reference sequence). The J segment lost 0 bases and the V segment lost 4 bases, leaving 5 bases of the junction unmatched. The CDR3 contains 18 residues. The covered CDR3 bases are TGTGCCAGTAGTACAACCGGGACAGGGGGCTCTGGGGCCAACGTC. Translated, it gives CASSTTGTGGSGANV. The CDR3 as a whole reads CASSTTGTGGSGANVLTF.

CDR3 DNA, as far as it was read: TGCGCCAGCAGCAACCTAGCGGGAGGTCCCTTGCAAGAGACC. This codes for CASSNLAGGPLQET. From start to end, the CDR3 is CASSNLAGGPLQETQYF. The chain carries TRBV5-1 and TRBJ2-5, with 11 bases aligning to TRBD2. The read is 3 residues too short to cover the CDR3 end, so that end is filled in from the germline J gene. The CDR3 covers 17 residues. Germline CDR1 is SGHRS and CDR2 is YFSETQ. V lost 4 bases and J lost 2; bases outside the gene matches: 10. Full variable domain (rest looked up from reference TRBV5-1 and TRBJ2-5): KAGVTQTPRYLIKTRGQQVTLSCSPISGHRSVSWYQQTPGQGLQFLFEYFSETQRNKGNFPGRFSGRQFSNSRSEMNVSTLELGDSALYLCASSNLAGGPLQETQYFGPGTRLLVL.

Regarding this clone: The CDR3 end is not reached by the read, which stops 3 residues before it; the germline J gene fills it in. V is TRBV13 and J is TRBJ2-3; TRBD2 agrees at 7 bases. J lost 1 base, V lost 6 bases, and 7 bases had no gene match. Germline CDR1 and CDR2: PRHDT and FYEKMQ (reference sequence). The CDR3 runs 15 residues. The CDR3 loop reads CASSLRLARTDTQYF. Incomplete CDR3 DNA: TGTGCCAGCAGTCTCCGACTAGCCCGCACAGATACG.

About this clone itself: Sequencing ends 3 residues short of the CDR3 end; the germline J gene provides the rest. Other nucleotide sequences in the sample specify the same CDR3. The chain is built from TRBV7-9 and TRBJ1-2; tentatively, D is TRBD1 (5 bases). With 6 bases removed from V and 3 bases from J, the gap between germline ends came to 8 bases. CDR1 and CDR2 from the germline V gene are SEHNR and FQNEAQ (reference sequence). The CDR3 is 12 amino acids. CDR3 sequence reads: CASRGGDYGYTF. The part of the CDR3 DNA that was read is TGTGCCAGCAGGGGGGGAGACTATGGC.

On this clone itself: The read gets to within 3 residues of the CDR3 end, and the germline J gene fills in the rest. This chain joins TRBV12-3 or TRBV12-4 and TRBJ1-6; 7 nucleotides align to TRBD1. The CDR3 consists of 15 residues. The ends lost 7 bases at V and 7 bases at J; junction bases unmatched: 10. CDR3 DNA (partial): TGTGCCAGCACCTTCTCCGAGACAGGGAATTCACCC. Its translation: CASTFSETGNSP. The entire CDR3 reads CASTFSETGNSPLHF.

Details on this clone: The read terminates 3 residues ahead of where the CDR3 ends, so the germline J gene completes it. The genes are TRBV30 and TRBJ1-1, with TRBD1 matching 11 bases. The germline CDR1 and CDR2 sequences are GTSNPN and SVGIG (reference sequence). CDR3 length: 14 residues. J was trimmed by 4 bases and V by 0 bases; bases with no gene match: 1. The CDR3 is CAWSVGTGGTEAFF. The DNA read from the CDR3 is TGTGCCTGGAGTGTAGGGACAGGGGGCACTGAA.

For this clone: The CDR3 end is not reached by the read, which stops 3 residues before it; the germline J gene fills it in. V gene TRBV30 combines with J gene TRBJ2-5; 9 bases fit TRBD2. Germline V gene data show CDR1 as GTSNPN and CDR2 as SVGIG (reference sequence). After removal of 4 bases from V and 5 bases from J, the junction contained 8 bases not matched to a gene. CDR3 length equals 14 residues. The sequenced CDR3 bases are TGTGCCTGGAAGGTAGCGGGAGTATCGGAGACC. It codes for CAWKVAGVSET. The whole CDR3 reads CAWKVAGVSETQYF. Supplemented by reference TRBV30 and TRBJ2-5, the full variable domain reads SQTIHQWPATLVQPVGSPLSLECTVEGTSNPNLYWYRQAAGRGLQLLFYSVGIGQISSEVPQNLSASRPQDRQFILSSKKLLLSDSGFYLCAWKVAGVSETQYFGPGTRLLVL.

Details on this clone: The read ends 3 residues before the CDR3 terminus; that terminus is restored from the germline J gene. This chain connects TRBV19 to TRBJ2-2; tentatively, D is TRBD2 (6 bases). The CDR3 has 15 amino acids. CDR1 and CDR2 from the germline V gene are LNHDA and SQIVND (reference sequence). V was shortened by 5 bases and J by 7 bases, with 17 bases between the two germline ends. The CDR3 sequence: CASSHRGEQGGELFF. The DNA read from the CDR3 is TGTGCCAGTAGTCATCGCGGGGAGCAGGGCGGGGAG. Full variable domain (remainder filled in from reference TRBV19 and TRBJ2-2): DGGITQSPKYLFRKEGQNVTLSCEQNLNHDAMYWYRQDPGQGLRLIYYSQIVNDFQKGDIAEGYSVSREKKESFPLTVTSAQKNPTAFYLCASSHRGEQGGELFFGEGSRLTVL.

Concerning this clone itself: Read sequence stops 3 residues before the CDR3 end, and the germline J gene provides the missing end. The chain uses TRBV10-3 and TRBJ2-3, with TRBD1 matching over 10 bases. V was clipped by 11 bases and J by 1 base; unmatched bases: 3. Germline values: CDR1 ENHRY, CDR2 SYGVKD. This CDR3 is 13 amino acids long. The CDR3 is CAAGQGGTDTQYF. The sequenced CDR3 bases are TGTGCCGCCGGACAGGGGGGCACAGATACG.

With regard to this clone: The CDR3 is cut off 3 residues early in the read; its end comes from the germline J gene. V usage is TRBV19 and J usage is TRBJ2-7, with 9 positions matching TRBD1. CDR3 length: 15 residues. CDR1 and CDR2 from the germline V gene are LNHDA and SQIVND (reference sequence). V was clipped by 6 bases and J by 2 bases; unmatched bases: 8. The CDR3 bases that were read are TGTGCCAGTAGCAAGGACCGGACAGGGGCCTACGAG. As protein: CASSKDRTGAYE. The full CDR3 reads CASSKDRTGAYEQYF.

The CDR3 DNA, read in part, is TGTGCCAGCAGCTTAAGGACAGGGAGCACAGATACG. It yields the protein CASSLRTGSTDT. The whole CDR3 protein is CASSLRTGSTDTQYF. The rearrangement links TRBV5-6 to TRBJ2-3; 8 nucleotides align to TRBD1. The observed sequence ends 3 residues before the CDR3 terminus, with the missing tail filled in from the germline J gene. CDR3 length: 15 residues. Germline-derived CDR1 and CDR2 are SGHDT and YYEEEE. V shed 2 bases and J 0 bases; nucleotides not matched to a gene: 2.

On this clone itself: The CDR3 end falls 3 residues outside the read, so it is completed with the germline J gene. The V gene is TRBV28, the J gene TRBJ2-7; 8 nucleotides align to TRBD1. The CDR3 consists of 16 residues. Germline CDR1 reads MDHEN; CDR2 reads SYDVKM. V lost 4 bases and J lost 5; bases outside the gene matches: 13. The CDR3 loop is CASSSSLDRGENEQYF. The CDR3 DNA, read in part, is TGTGCCAGCAGTTCCTCTCTCGACAGGGGTGAGAACGAG.

A remark on this clone: Read coverage stops 3 residues before the CDR3 terminus; the germline J gene supplies the remainder. The chain is built from TRBV14 and TRBJ2-3; D is perhaps TRBD2 (6 bases). With 5 bases removed from V and 7 bases from J, the gap between germline ends came to 19 bases. This CDR3 spans 15 amino acids. Looked up from germline, CDR1 is SGHDN and CDR2 is FVKESK. Incomplete CDR3 DNA: TGTGCCAGCAGCTCCGGGGGACTCTCAATGTATACG. It encodes CASSSGGLSMYT. The CDR3 in its entirety is CASSSGGLSMYTQYF.

About this clone itself: The missing CDR3 end, 3 residues past where the read stops, is filled in from the germline J gene. The chain combines TRBV5-1 with TRBJ2-7; the match to TRBD2 covers 10 bases. CDR1 is SGHRS, CDR2 YFSETQ, per germline. There are 17 residues in the CDR3. J was trimmed by 3 bases and V by 1 base; bases with no gene match: 10. CDR3 loop: CASSLTSGVSYNYEQYF. The sequenced CDR3 bases are TGCGCCAGCAGCTTGACTAGCGGGGTATCCTACAACTACGAG. Full variable domain (missing parts from reference TRBV5-1 and TRBJ2-7): KAGVTQTPRYLIKTRGQQVTLSCSPISGHRSVSWYQQTPGQGLQFLFEYFSETQRNKGNFPGRFSGRQFSNSRSEMNVSTLELGDSALYLCASSLTSGVSYNYEQYFGPGTRLTVT.

Worth noting for this clone: Read data end 3 residues before the CDR3 end; the end is taken from the germline J gene. J is TRBJ1-2 and V is TRBV7-9, with 9 bases matching TRBD1. This CDR3 is built from 14 residues. Germline V gene data show CDR1 as SEHNR and CDR2 as FQNEAQ (reference sequence). The CDR3 loop is CASAGGGQGYDYTF. The sequenced part of the CDR3 DNA is TGTGCCAGCGCAGGGGGGGGACAGGGCTACGAC.

On this clone: The sequence runs out 3 residues before the end of the CDR3; the remainder is reconstructed from the germline J gene. The chain uses TRBV7-6 and TRBJ2-1; 9 bases map to TRBD2. Germline V gene lookup returns CDR1 SGHVS and CDR2 FNYEAQ. V was clipped by 2 bases and J by 4 bases; unmatched bases: 6. This CDR3 has 16 residues. The CDR3 region is CASSLRPAGGYNEQFF. The sequenced part of the CDR3 DNA is TGTGCCAGCAGCTTAAGGCCGGCGGGAGGGTACAATGAG.

In the case of this clone: Read data end 3 residues before the CDR3 end; the end is taken from the germline J gene. The J gene is TRBJ1-1, the V gene TRBV4-2; D is unclear. This CDR3 region has 14 residues. CDR1 and CDR2 (germline): LGHNA, YNFKEQ. V was cut by 0 bases and J by 5 bases, with 10 bases left in between. The CDR3 region is CASSQEDQATEAFF. CDR3 DNA (partial): TGTGCCAGCAGCCAAGAAGATCAAGCGACTGAA.

A note on this clone: The read is 3 residues too short to cover the CDR3 end, so that end is filled in from the germline J gene. The rearrangement links TRBV19 to TRBJ2-7, with D perhaps TRBD1 (7 bases). Trimming took off 3 bases at V and 3 bases at J, with 15 bases between the two ends. Germline lookup yields CDR1 LNHDA and CDR2 SQIVND (reference sequence). The CDR3 consists of 15 residues. The CDR3 DNA, read in part, is TGTGCCAGTAGTATCGGAGGGGGCGTCATCTACGAG. This encodes CASSIGGGVIYE. The CDR3 reads in full as CASSIGGGVIYEQYF.

To note about this clone: The CDR3 is cut off 3 residues early in the read; its end comes from the germline J gene. J is TRBJ2-7 and V is TRBV9; 7 nucleotides align to TRBD1. After removal of 2 bases from V and 1 base from J, the junction contained 3 bases not matched to a gene. The CDR3 is 14 amino acids. Looked up from germline, CDR1 is SGDLS and CDR2 is YYNGEE. The DNA read from the CDR3 is TGTGCCAGCAGCGTCACAGGGGCATCCTACGAG. This translates into CASSVTGASYE. The CDR3 in full is CASSVTGASYEQYF.

Turning to this clone: The sequence runs out 3 residues before the end of the CDR3; the remainder is reconstructed from the germline J gene. The chain couples TRBV12-3 or TRBV12-4 to TRBJ2-7; D possibly corresponds to TRBD1 (6 bases). This CDR3 region has 13 residues. V shed 6 bases and J shed 1 base, with 10 bases lying between them. The CDR3 spells CASSLGQSYEQYF. Partial CDR3 DNA: TGTGCCAGCAGCCTCGGACAGTCCTACGAG.